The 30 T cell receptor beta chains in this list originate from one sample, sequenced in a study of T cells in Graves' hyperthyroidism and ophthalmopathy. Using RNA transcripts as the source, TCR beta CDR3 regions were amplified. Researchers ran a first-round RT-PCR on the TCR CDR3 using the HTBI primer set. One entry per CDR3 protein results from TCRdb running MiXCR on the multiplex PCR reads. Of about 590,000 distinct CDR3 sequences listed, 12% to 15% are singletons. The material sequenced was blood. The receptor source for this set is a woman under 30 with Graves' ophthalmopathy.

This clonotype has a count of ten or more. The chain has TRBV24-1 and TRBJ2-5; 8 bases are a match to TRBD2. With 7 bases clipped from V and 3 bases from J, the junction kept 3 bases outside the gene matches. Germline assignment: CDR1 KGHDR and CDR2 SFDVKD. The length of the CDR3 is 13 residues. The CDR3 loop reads CATRAGVEETQYF. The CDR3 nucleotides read TGTGCCACCAGAGCGGGAGTTGAAGAGACCCAGTACTTC.

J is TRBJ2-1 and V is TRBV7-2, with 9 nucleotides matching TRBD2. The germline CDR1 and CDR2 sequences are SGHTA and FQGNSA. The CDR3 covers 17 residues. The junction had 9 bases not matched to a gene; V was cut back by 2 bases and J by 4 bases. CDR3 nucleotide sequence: TGTGCCAGCAGCTTACGTGCGGGAGGGCCAGGGTACAATGAGCAGTTCTTC. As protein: CASSLRAGGPGYNEQFF. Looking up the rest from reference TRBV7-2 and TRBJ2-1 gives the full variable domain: GAGVSQSPSNKVTEKGKDVELRCDPISGHTALYWYRQSLGQGLEFLIYFQGNSAPDKSGLPSDRFSAERTGGSVSTLTIQRTQQEDSAVYLCASSLRAGGPGYNEQFFGPGTRLTVL.

CDR3 nucleotide sequence: TGTGCCAGCAGCGCCTCCCCCGGCGAGCAGTACTTC. As protein: CASSASPGEQYF. The J gene is TRBJ2-7, the V gene TRBV9; D not certain. Trimming removed 3 bases from V and 6 bases from J, with 10 bases in between. In germline, CDR1 is SGDLS, CDR2 YYNGEE. The CDR3 runs 12 residues. The entire variable domain, with the rest obtained from reference TRBV9 and TRBJ2-7, is as follows: DSGVTQTPKHLITATGQRVTLRCSPRSGDLSVYWYQQSLDQGLQFLIQYYNGEERAKGNILERFSAQQFPDLHSELNLSSLELGDSALYFCASSASPGEQYFGPGTRLTVT.

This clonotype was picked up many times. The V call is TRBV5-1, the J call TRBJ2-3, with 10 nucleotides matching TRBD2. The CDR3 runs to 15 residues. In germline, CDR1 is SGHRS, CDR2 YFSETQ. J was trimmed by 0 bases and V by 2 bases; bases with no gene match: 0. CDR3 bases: TGCGCCAGCAGCTTTAGCGGGAGGAGCACAGATACGCAGTATTTT. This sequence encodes CASSFSGRSTDTQYF.

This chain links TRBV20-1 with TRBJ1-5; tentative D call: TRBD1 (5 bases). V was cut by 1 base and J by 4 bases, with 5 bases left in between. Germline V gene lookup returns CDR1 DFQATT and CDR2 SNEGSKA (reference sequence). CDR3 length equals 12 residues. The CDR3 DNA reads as TGCAGTGCTAGAGGGGGGAATCAGCCCCAGCATTTT. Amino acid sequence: CSARGGNQPQHF.

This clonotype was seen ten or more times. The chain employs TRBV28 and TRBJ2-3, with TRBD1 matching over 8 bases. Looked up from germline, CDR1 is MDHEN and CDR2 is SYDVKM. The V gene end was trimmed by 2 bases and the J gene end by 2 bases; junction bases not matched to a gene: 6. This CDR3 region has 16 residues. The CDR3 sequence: CASSLNQGAPTDTQYF. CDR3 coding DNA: TGTGCCAGCAGTTTAAACCAGGGGGCGCCCACAGATACGCAGTATTTT.

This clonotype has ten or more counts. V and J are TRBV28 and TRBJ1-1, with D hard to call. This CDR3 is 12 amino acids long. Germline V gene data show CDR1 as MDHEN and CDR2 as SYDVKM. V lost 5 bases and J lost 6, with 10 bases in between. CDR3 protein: CASSELGAEAFF. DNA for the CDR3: TGTGCCAGCAGTGAGCTGGGAGCTGAAGCTTTCTTT.

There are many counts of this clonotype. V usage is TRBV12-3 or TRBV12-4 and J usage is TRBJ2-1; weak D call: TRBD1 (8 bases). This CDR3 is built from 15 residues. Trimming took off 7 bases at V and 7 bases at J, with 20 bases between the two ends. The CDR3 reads CASTTGTGLGNEQFF. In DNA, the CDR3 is TGTGCCAGCACCACCGGGACAGGACTAGGGAATGAGCAGTTCTTC.

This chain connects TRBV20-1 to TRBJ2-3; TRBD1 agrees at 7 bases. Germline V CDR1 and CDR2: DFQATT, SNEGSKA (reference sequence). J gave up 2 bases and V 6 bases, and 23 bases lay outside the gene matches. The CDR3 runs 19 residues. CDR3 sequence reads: CSAQPGTATLLSPTDTQYF. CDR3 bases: TGCAGTGCCCAACCCGGGACAGCTACCCTTCTCTCCCCCACAGATACGCAGTATTTT.

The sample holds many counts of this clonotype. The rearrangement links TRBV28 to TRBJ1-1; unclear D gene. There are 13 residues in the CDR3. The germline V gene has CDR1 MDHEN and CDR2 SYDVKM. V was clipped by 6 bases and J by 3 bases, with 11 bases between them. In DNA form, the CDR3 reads TGTGCCAGCAGGGTGTGGGGTGACACTGAAGCTTTCTTT. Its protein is CASRVWGDTEAFF.

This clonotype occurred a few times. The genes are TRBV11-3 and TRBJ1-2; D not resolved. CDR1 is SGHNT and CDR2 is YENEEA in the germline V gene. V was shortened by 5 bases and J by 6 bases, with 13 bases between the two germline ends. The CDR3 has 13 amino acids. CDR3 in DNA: TGTGCCAGCAGCCCCGAGCAGGAGCATGGCTACACCTTC. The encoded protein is CASSPEQEHGYTF.

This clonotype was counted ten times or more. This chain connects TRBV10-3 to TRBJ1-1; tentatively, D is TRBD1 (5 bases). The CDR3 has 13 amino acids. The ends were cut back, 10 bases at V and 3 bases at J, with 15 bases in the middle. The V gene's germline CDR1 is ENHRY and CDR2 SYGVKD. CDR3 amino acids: CATATGGDTEAFF. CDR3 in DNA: TGTGCCACGGCGACCGGGGGGGACACTGAAGCTTTCTTT.

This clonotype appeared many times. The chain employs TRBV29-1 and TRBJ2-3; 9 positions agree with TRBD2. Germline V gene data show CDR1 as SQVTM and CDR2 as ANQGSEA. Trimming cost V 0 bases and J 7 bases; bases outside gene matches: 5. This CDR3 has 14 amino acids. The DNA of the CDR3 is TGCAGCGTTGAAGAGCGGGAGGGCCCATATACGCAGTATTTT. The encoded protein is CSVEEREGPYTQYF.

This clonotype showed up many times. CDR3 sequence reads: CASSWGLAGETQYF. CDR3 nucleotides: TGTGCCAGCAGCTGGGGACTAGCGGGAGAGACGCAGTATTTT. The chain links TRBV6-1 to TRBJ2-5; 14 nucleotides line up with TRBD2. Near its end, the DNA agrees better with TRBJ2-3, so the J call may be wrong. The CDR3 covers 14 residues. Germline assignment: CDR1 MNHNS and CDR2 SASEGT.

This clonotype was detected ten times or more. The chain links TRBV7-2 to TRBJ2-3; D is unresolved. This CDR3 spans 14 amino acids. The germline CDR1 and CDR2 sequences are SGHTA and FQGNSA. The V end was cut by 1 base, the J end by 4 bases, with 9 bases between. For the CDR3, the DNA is TGTGCCAGCAGCTTAGTCGTCATCGCAGATACGCAGTATTTT. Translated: CASSLVVIADTQYF.

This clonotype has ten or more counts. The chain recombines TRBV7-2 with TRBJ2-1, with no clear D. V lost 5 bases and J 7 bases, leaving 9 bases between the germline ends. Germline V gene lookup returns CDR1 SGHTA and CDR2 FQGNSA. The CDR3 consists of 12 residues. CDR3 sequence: CASSVGLNEQFF. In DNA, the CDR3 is TGTGCCAGCAGCGTCGGTCTTAATGAGCAGTTCTTC.

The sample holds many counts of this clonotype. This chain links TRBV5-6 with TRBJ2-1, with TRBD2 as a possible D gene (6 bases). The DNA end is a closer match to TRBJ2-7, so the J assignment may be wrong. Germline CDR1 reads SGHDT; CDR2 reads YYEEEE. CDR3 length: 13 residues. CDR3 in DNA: TGTGCCAGCAGCCGGAGGGGACGGAATGAGCAGTACTTC. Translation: CASSRRGRNEQYF.

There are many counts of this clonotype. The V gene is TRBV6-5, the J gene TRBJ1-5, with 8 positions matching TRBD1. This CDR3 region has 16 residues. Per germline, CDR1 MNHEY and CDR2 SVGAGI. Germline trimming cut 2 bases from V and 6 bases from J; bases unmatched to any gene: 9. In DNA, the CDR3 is TGTGCCAGCAGTTACCAGGACAGGGTGGGACCTCAGCCCCAGCATTTT. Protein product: CASSYQDRVGPQPQHF.

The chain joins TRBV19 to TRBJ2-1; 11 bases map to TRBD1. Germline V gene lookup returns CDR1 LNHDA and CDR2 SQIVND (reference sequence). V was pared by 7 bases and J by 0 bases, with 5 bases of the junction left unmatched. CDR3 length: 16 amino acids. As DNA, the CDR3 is TGTGCCAGTACCCCCGGGACAGGGGGCTCCTACAATGAGCAGTTCTTC. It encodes CASTPGTGGSYNEQFF.

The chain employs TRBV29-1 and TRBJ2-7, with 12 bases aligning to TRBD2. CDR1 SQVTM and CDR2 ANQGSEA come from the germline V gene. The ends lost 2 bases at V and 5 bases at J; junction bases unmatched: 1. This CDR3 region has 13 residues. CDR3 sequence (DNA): TGCAGCGTTGAAACTAGCGGGAGGAACGAGCAGTACTTC. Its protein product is CSVETSGRNEQYF.

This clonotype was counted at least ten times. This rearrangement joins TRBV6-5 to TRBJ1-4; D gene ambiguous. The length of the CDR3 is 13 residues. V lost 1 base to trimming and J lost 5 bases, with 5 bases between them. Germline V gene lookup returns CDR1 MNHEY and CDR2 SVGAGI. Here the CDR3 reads CASSYLANEKLFF. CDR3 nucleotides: TGTGCCAGCAGTTACTTAGCCAATGAAAAACTGTTTTTT.

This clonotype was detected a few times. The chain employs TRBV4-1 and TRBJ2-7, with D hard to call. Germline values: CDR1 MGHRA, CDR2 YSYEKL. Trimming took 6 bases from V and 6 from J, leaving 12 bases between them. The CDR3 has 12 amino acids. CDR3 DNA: TGCGCCAGCAGTCCGCCAACCCGCGAGCAGTACTTC. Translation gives CASSPPTREQYF.

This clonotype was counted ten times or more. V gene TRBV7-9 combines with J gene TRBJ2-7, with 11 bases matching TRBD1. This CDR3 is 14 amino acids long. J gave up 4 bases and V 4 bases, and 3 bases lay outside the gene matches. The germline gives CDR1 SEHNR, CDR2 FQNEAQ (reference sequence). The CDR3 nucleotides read TGTGCCAGCAGCTCGGGACAGGGGGAATACGAGCAGTACTTC. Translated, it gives CASSSGQGEYEQYF.

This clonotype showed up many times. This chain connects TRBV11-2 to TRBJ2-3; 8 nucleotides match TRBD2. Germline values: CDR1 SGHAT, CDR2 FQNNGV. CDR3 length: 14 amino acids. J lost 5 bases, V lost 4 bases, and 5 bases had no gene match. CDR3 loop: CASSSERELDTQYF. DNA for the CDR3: TGTGCCAGCAGCTCCGAGCGGGAGCTAGATACGCAGTATTTT.

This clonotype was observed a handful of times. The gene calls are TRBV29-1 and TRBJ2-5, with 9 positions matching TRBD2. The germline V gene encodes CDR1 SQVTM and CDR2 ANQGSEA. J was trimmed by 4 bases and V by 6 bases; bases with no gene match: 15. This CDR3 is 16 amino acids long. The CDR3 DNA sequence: TGCAGCGTCGAGCGGGAGCGGGGGGTAAATCGAGAGACCCAGTACTTC. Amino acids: CSVERERGVNRETQYF.

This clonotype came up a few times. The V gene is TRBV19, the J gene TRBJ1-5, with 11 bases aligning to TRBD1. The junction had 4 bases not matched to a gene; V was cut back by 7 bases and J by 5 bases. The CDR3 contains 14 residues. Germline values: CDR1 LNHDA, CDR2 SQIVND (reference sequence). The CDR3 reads CASKGQGVYQPQHF. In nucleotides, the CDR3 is TGTGCCAGTAAGGGACAGGGGGTTTATCAGCCCCAGCATTTT.

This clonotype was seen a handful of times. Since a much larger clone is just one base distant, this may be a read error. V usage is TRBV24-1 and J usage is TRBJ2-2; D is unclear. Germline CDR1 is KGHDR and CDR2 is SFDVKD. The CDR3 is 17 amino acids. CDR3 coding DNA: TGTACCACCAGTGATTTGCAAGGTGGCAGGAACACCGGGGAGCTGTTTTTT. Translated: CTTSDLQGGRNTGELFF.

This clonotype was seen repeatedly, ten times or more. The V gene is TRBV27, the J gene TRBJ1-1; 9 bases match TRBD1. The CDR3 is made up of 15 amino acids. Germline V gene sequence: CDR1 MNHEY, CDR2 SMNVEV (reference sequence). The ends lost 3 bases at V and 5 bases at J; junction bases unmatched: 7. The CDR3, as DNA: TGTGCCAGCAGTTTGGCACAGGGGGCGCGAACTGAAGCTTTCTTT. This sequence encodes CASSLAQGARTEAFF.

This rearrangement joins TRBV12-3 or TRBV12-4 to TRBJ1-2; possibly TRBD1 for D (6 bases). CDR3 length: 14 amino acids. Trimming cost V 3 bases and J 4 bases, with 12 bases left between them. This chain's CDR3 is CASSFEYRAYGYTF. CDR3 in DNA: TGTGCCAGCAGTTTCGAGTACAGGGCCTATGGCTACACCTTC.

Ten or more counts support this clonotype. The CDR3 DNA follows: TGTGCCAGCAGTTTACAGGGTCGCAATGAGCAGTTCTTC. Translated, it gives CASSLQGRNEQFF. The J gene is TRBJ2-1, the V gene TRBV27; possibly TRBD1 for D (5 bases). The length of the CDR3 is 13 residues. Between the trimmed V and J ends, which lost 2 bases and 6 bases, there was a span of 8 bases. Germline V gives CDR1 MNHEY, CDR2 SMNVEV (reference sequence).